Following are 4 T cell receptor beta chains from one sample sequenced in a study of cytomegalovirus exposure and HLA in healthy donors. 13 Jbeta primers and 60 Vbeta primers were used for the PCR. The method was immunoSEQ multiplex PCR; TCRdb's version includes in-frame clones alone and lacks a portion of them. The profile shows about 76,000 clones, under 85% of them singletons. The source material was PBMCs. All receptors come from a woman aged 40 to 50 in good health and CMV-seropositive.

The chain is built from TRBV2 and TRBJ1-1; D unresolved. V was pared by 9 bases and J by 3 bases, with 11 bases between. This CDR3 is 12 amino acids long. Germline CDR1 and CDR2: SNHLY and FYNNEI. The CDR3 DNA is TGTGCCAGGGGGAGACGGGACACTGAAGCTTTCTTT. Translated, it gives CARGRRDTEAFF. Full variable domain (rest looked up from reference TRBV2 and TRBJ1-1): EPEVTQTPSHQVTQMGQEVILRCVPISNHLYFYWYRQILGQKVEFLVSFYNNEISEKSEIFDDQFSVERPDGSNFTLKIRSTKLEDSAMYFCARGRRDTEAFFGQGTRLTVV.

This rearrangement joins TRBV28 to TRBJ1-2, with TRBD1 matching over 11 bases. Losses at the gene ends were 4 bases for V and 3 bases for J; bases not matched to a gene: 10. CDR1 MDHEN and CDR2 SYDVKM come from the germline V gene. The CDR3 is made up of 17 amino acids. The CDR3 coding sequence is TGTGCCAGCAGTTCCCCGGGACAGGGGGTACTCGACTATGGCTACACCTTC. This codes for CASSSPGQGVLDYGYTF.

The V and J genes are TRBV7-2 and TRBJ1-2, with 9 positions matching TRBD1. The CDR3 is 16 residues long. With V trimmed by 1 base and J by 3 bases, 6 bases remained unmatched. Germline values: CDR1 SGHTA, CDR2 FQGNSA. The CDR3 nucleotides are TGTGCCAGCAGCTTAGACACAGGGGGCCTTGACTATGGCTACACCTTC. This sequence encodes CASSLDTGGLDYGYTF.

This clone was observed a handful of times. V gene TRBV28 combines with J gene TRBJ2-3, with 8 bases fitting TRBD2. CDR3 length: 13 residues. The trim removed 8 bases at V and 0 bases at J, leaving 1 base unmatched. Germline V CDR1 and CDR2: MDHEN, SYDVKM. CDR3 region: CASRGGSTDTQYF. The CDR3 DNA reads TGTGCCAGCCGGGGGGGGAGCACAGATACGCAGTATTTT.